Listed below are T cell receptor beta chains from one sample, sequenced in a study of T cells in localized non-small cell lung cancer. TCRdb keeps only in-frame clones here, not all; method: immunoSEQ multiplex PCR. The table lists about 1,100 clones, less than 25% of them singletons. The specimen comprised normal lung tissue next to the tumor, sampled before any cancer treatment. The receptors derive from a female donor at least 60 years old with stage III lung adenocarcinoma. The conserved cysteine and the conserved F or W are not part of the CDR3 here. The order of the fields is V gene, clone size, CDR3 length, J gene, CDR3 protein. Clone sizes are given selectively: once, few, many, or a class where the clone is expanded.

>TRBV19|NA|13|TRBJ2-3
ASKLAPRGTDTQY
>TRBV7-2|few|11|TRBJ1-2
ASSLDGLSGYT
>TRBV29-1|NA|10|TRBJ2-7
SVGGQGGEQY
>TRBV19|NA|13|TRBJ2-2
ASNGVTTNTGELF
>TRBV9|few|12|TRBJ1-3
ASRGGNSGNTIY
>TRBV6-8|few|11|TRBJ1-1
ASADPSNTEAF
>TRBV6-8|NA|12|TRBJ2-5
ASSRSSEQETQY
>TRBV9|NA|11|TRBJ1-1
ASSVRPFTEAF
>TRBV11-3|medium-sized|14|TRBJ2-7
ASSFESGQGAREQY
>TRBV15|few|15|TRBJ2-7
ATSRVKGLAGAHEQY
>TRBV4-1|NA|13|TRBJ2-3
ASSRLTGPMDTQY
>TRBV6-8|few|14|TRBJ1-1
ASSQNTAKGATEAF
>TRBV9|NA|11|TRBJ2-5
ASSEEVSQTQY
>TRBV6-8|hyperexpanded|11|TRBJ2-7
ASHPGQGNEQY
>TRBV11-3|NA|14|TRBJ1-2
ASSLEGTGGASGYT
>TRBV18|few|11|TRBJ1-3
ASFQTAGNTIY
>TRBV11-3|few|12|TRBJ1-5
ASSPGAGGQPQH
>TRBV11-3|few|14|TRBJ2-2
ASSLGLAQNTGELF
>TRBV9|NA|11|TRBJ2-7
ASSLGRFEEQY
>TRBV28|large|14|TRBJ2-1
ASSSPEGGRVNEQF
>TRBV11-3|few|13|TRBJ2-7
ASSLVSGRVYEQY
>TRBV14|few|12|TRBJ1-1
ASSQDRVDTEAF
>TRBV6-8|few|15|TRBJ2-7
ASRAADRGGMRYEQY